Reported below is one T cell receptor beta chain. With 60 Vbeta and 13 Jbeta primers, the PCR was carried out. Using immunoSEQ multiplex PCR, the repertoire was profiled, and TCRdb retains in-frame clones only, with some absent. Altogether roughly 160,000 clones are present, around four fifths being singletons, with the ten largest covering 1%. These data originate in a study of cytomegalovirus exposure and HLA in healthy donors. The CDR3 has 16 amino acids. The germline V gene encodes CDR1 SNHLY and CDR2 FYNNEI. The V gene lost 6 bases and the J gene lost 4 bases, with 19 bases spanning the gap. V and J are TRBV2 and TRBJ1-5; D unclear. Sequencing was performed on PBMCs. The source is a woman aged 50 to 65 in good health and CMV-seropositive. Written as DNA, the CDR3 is TGTGCCAGCAGGATCGGGGTCTCCCTCCCTAATCAGCCCCAGCATTTT. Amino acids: CASRIGVSLPNQPQHF.